The 27 T cell receptor beta chains below all came from one sample that was sequenced in a study of long-term antiretroviral therapy in people with HIV. Version v3.0 of the immunoSEQ assay ran at survey level. The protocol was immunoSEQ multiplex PCR, while the TCRdb copy is restricted to in-frame clones and leaves out a portion. The sample holds approximately 12,000 clones, roughly 91% seen once. The input for sequencing was unsorted PBMCs, taken 0.2 years before starting antiretroviral therapy. The source of these receptors is a woman in her thirties or forties with HIV.

By share of the sample, this clone is large (0.1 to 1%). The chain combines TRBV20-1 with TRBJ1-1; D is unresolved. Germline V CDR1 and CDR2: DFQATT, SNEGSKA (reference sequence). There are 11 residues in the CDR3. Deletions cut 5 bases from V and 3 bases from J, with 7 bases between. CDR3 residues: CSAPWDTEAFF. CDR3 nucleotide sequence: TGCAGTGCTCCATGGGACACTGAAGCTTTCTTT.

This sequence joins TRBV18 and TRBJ2-1; D ambiguous. CDR1 and CDR2 (germline): KGHSH, LQKENI. V lost 3 bases and J lost 9, with 6 bases in between. The CDR3 totals 11 residues. The CDR3 DNA follows: TGTGCCAGCTCACCTGAGAGTGAGCAGTTCTTC. Translating gives CASSPESEQFF.

The gene calls are TRBV7-2 and TRBJ1-2; D remains unclear. The CDR3 spans 15 residues. V was clipped by 0 bases and J by 0 bases, with 8 bases between them. Germline V gives CDR1 SGHTA, CDR2 FQGNSA. The chain's CDR3 is CASSLAVGANYGYTF. CDR3 nucleotide sequence: TGTGCCAGCAGCTTAGCGGTCGGAGCTAACTATGGCTACACCTTC.

V usage is TRBV27 and J usage is TRBJ1-6, with D tentatively TRBD1 (5 bases). Between the trimmed V and J ends, which lost 5 bases and 5 bases, there was a span of 13 bases. This CDR3 has 15 residues. Germline CDR1 reads MNHEY; CDR2 reads SMNVEV (reference sequence). The CDR3 loop reads CASSPPGRHNSPLHF. CDR3 DNA: TGTGCCAGCAGTCCCCCGGGACGGCATAATTCACCCCTCCACTTT.

By proportion, this clone is medium-sized. At one of its ends the junction is not consistent with the germline gene, which may arise from a read error. The chain is built from TRBV7-7 and TRBJ2-1; 9 bases fit TRBD2. The CDR3 has 15 amino acids. Germline V gene data show CDR1 as SSHAT and CDR2 as FNYEAQ (reference sequence). CDR3: CASSQNSGGHNEQFF. The CDR3 bases are TGTGCTAGCAGCCAAAATAGCGGGGGTCACAATGAGCAGTTCTTC.

The genes are TRBV2 and TRBJ1-5; D is unclear. Trimming pared 9 bases from V and 0 bases from J, leaving 18 bases between. Germline V lookup: CDR1 SNHLY, CDR2 FYNNEI. This CDR3 spans 16 amino acids. The CDR3 sequence is CASRRGEYYSNQPQHF. The CDR3 nucleotides are TGTGCCAGTCGGAGAGGAGAATATTATAGCAATCAGCCCCAGCATTTT.

V gene TRBV30 combines with J gene TRBJ1-3, with a tentative D call TRBD1 (6 bases). The germline CDR1 and CDR2 sequences are GTSNPN and SVGIG (reference sequence). This CDR3 has 19 amino acids. V dropped 2 bases and J dropped 1 base, with 24 bases sitting between them. The CDR3 here is CAWSQYAQGRVRSGNTIYF. CDR3 bases: TGTGCCTGGAGTCAGTACGCCCAGGGGAGGGTTCGTTCTGGAAACACCATATATTTT.

The CDR3 region is CTSSRQWEGRANYGYTF. The CDR3 nucleotides read TGCACCAGCAGCCGACAGTGGGAGGGGCGAGCTAACTATGGCTACACCTTC. V usage is TRBV1 and J usage is TRBJ1-2. TRBV1 is a known pseudogene. The CDR3 covers 17 residues.

This clone was recorded once. The chain combines TRBV6-1 with TRBJ1-4; TRBD1 matches at 7 bases. The CDR3 runs 15 residues. Trimming cost V 6 bases and J 6 bases; bases outside gene matches: 10. Germline CDR1 is MNHNS and CDR2 is SASEGT. This CDR3 reads CASRGSLGGDEKLFF. In nucleotides, the CDR3 is TGTGCCAGCAGGGGGTCGTTAGGGGGCGATGAAAAACTGTTTTTT.

The V gene is TRBV27, the J gene TRBJ1-1; no definite D call. The V and J ends lost 2 bases and 5 bases respectively, with 12 bases between them. Germline loops: CDR1 MNHEY, CDR2 SMNVEV (reference sequence). The CDR3 runs to 14 residues. CDR3 amino acids: CASSLKPPGTEAFF. Here the CDR3 DNA reads TGTGCCAGCAGTTTAAAACCCCCCGGTACTGAAGCTTTCTTT.

This clone came up once. The CDR3 DNA sequence: TGTGCCAGCACCTATCGATACGAGCAGTACTTC. The encoded protein is CASTYRYEQYF. V usage is TRBV11-3 and J usage is TRBJ2-7; D not certain. CDR1 SGHNT and CDR2 YENEEA come from the germline V gene. The V end lost 7 bases, the J end lost 4 bases, and 8 bases lay between the germline ends. The CDR3 has 11 amino acids.

Concerning this clone: Possible read error: a much larger clone is one base away. The V gene is TRBV27, the J gene TRBJ1-5; D remains unclear. Trimming took off 3 bases at V and 1 base at J, with 4 bases between the two ends. CDR3 size: 13 residues. The germline V gene encodes CDR1 MNHEY and CDR2 SMNVEV (reference sequence). This chain's CDR3 is CASSFDSNQPQHF. As DNA, the CDR3 is TGTGCCAGCAGTTTCGACAGCAATCAGCCCCAGCATTTT.

The chain uses TRBV4-2 and TRBJ2-5; 8 bases agree with TRBD1. Germline loops: CDR1 LGHNA, CDR2 YNFKEQ. V lost 3 bases, J lost 4 bases, and 7 bases stayed unmatched. The CDR3 is 15 residues long. CDR3 in amino acids: CASSQAHGTGETQYF. The CDR3 nucleotides read TGTGCCAGCAGCCAGGCCCACGGGACAGGAGAGACCCAGTACTTC.

The V call is TRBV5-6, the J call TRBJ2-5; D is perhaps TRBD1 (5 bases). The CDR3 runs to 17 residues. Germline assignment: CDR1 SGHDT and CDR2 YYEEEE. Trimming cost V 0 bases and J 5 bases, with 20 bases left between them. The CDR3 here is CASSLDPEAGITETQYF. The DNA for the CDR3 is TGTGCCAGCAGCTTGGATCCTGAGGCAGGGATCACGGAGACCCAGTACTTC. The full variable domain, rest sourced from reference TRBV5-6 and TRBJ2-5, is DAGVTQSPTHLIKTRGQQVTLRCSPKSGHDTVSWYQQALGQGPQFIFQYYEEEERQRGNFPDRFSGHQFPNYSSELNVNALLLGDSALYLCASSLDPEAGITETQYFGPGTRLLVL.

This chain links TRBV5-1 with TRBJ1-4, with a weak D call TRBD1 (6 bases). V dropped 6 bases and J dropped 7 bases, with 22 bases sitting between them. Germline V gives CDR1 SGHRS, CDR2 YFSETQ. The CDR3 length is 16 residues. The CDR3 sequence: CASTTGMGGHGEKLFF. The CDR3 DNA is TGCGCCAGCACCACGGGGATGGGGGGGCACGGTGAAAAACTGTTTTTT.

The rearrangement links TRBV9 to TRBJ2-2; TRBD2 matches at 8 bases. V dropped 7 bases and J dropped 5; count of bases not matched to a gene: 4. CDR1 is SGDLS, CDR2 YYNGEE, per germline. The CDR3 spans 13 residues. This CDR3 is CASSRGGTGELFF. CDR3 DNA: TGTGCCAGCTCACGGGGGGGAACCGGGGAGCTGTTTTTT.

This chain connects TRBV29-1 to TRBJ1-1; no firm D call. The CDR3 spans 10 residues. Germline-derived CDR1 and CDR2 are SQVTM and ANQGSEA. V dropped 6 bases and J dropped 4 bases, with 6 bases sitting between them. CDR3 sequence (DNA): TGCAGCGTCGGAGGCACTGAAGCTTTCTTT. Its protein is CSVGGTEAFF.

A few counts support this clone. V usage is TRBV4-3 and J usage is TRBJ1-2; possible D gene TRBD1, 6 bases. Germline lookup yields CDR1 LGHNA and CDR2 YSLEER. V dropped 0 bases and J dropped 0 bases, with 11 bases sitting between them. The CDR3 runs to 16 residues. The CDR3: CASSQETGSANYGYTF. For the CDR3, the DNA is TGCGCCAGCAGCCAAGAGACAGGATCAGCTAACTATGGCTACACCTTC.

The J gene is TRBJ1-3, the V gene TRBV4-3; D unresolved. This CDR3 is 16 amino acids long. Germline CDR1 and CDR2: LGHNA and YSLEER. V lost 0 bases, J lost 0 bases, and 9 bases lay in between. CDR3 loop: CASSQDPVPSGNTIYF. CDR3 DNA: TGCGCCAGCAGCCAAGACCCAGTTCCCTCTGGAAACACCATATATTTT.

V and J are TRBV9 and TRBJ1-1; 8 bases align to TRBD1. CDR3 length equals 14 residues. Germline V gives CDR1 SGDLS, CDR2 YYNGEE. V trimming: 0 bases; J trimming: 6 bases; junction bases outside the gene matches: 4. This CDR3 is CASSVGQGTAEAFF. Written as DNA, the CDR3 is TGTGCCAGCAGCGTAGGACAGGGGACCGCTGAAGCTTTCTTT.

The chain is built from TRBV4-3 and TRBJ1-1; a weak D match, TRBD1 (6 bases). The CDR3 covers 21 residues. Trimming took off 0 bases at V and 1 base at J, with 27 bases between the two ends. The germline V gene has CDR1 LGHNA and CDR2 YSLEER. As DNA, the CDR3 is TGCGCCAGCAGCCAAGATAGCCCGAGGTGGGGGTCTGGGGGCTCGAACACTGAAGCTTTCTTT. As protein: CASSQDSPRWGSGGSNTEAFF.

V gene TRBV7-7 combines with J gene TRBJ2-2; D not certain. Trimming cost V 5 bases and J 5 bases, with 9 bases left between them. The CDR3 is 13 residues long. CDR1 is SSHAT, CDR2 FNYEAQ, per germline (reference sequence). The CDR3 region has the DNA TGTGCCAGCAGCCCTAGTCTGACCGGGGAGCTGTTTTTT. This codes for CASSPSLTGELFF. Full variable domain (remainder filled in from reference TRBV7-7 and TRBJ2-2): GAGVSQSPRYKVTKRGQDVTLRCDPISSHATLYWYQQALGQGPEFLTYFNYEAQPDKSGLPSDRFSAERPEGSISTLTIQRTEQRDSAMYRCASSPSLTGELFFGEGSRLTVL.

The chain is built from TRBV9 and TRBJ1-1, with D unresolved. The V end lost 4 bases, the J end lost 1 base, and 20 bases lay between the germline ends. The CDR3 runs to 17 residues. Germline-derived CDR1 and CDR2 are SGDLS and YYNGEE. The CDR3 is CASSPQIGEWRNTEAFF. DNA for the CDR3: TGTGCCAGCAGCCCTCAAATTGGGGAGTGGAGGAACACTGAAGCTTTCTTT.

The gene calls are TRBV9 and TRBJ2-1; 12 nucleotides agree with TRBD2. The CDR3 totals 16 residues. Germline V lookup: CDR1 SGDLS, CDR2 YYNGEE. V trimming: 2 bases; J trimming: 6 bases; junction bases outside the gene matches: 6. The CDR3 DNA reads as TGTGCCAGCAGCGTTTCTAGCGGGGGGGTCCTCAATGAGCAGTTCTTC. It codes for CASSVSSGGVLNEQFF.

The chain combines TRBV5-1 with TRBJ1-2; D unresolved. CDR1 and CDR2 (germline): SGHRS, YFSETQ. V was clipped by 0 bases and J by 2 bases, with 5 bases between them. The CDR3 is 13 amino acids. The CDR3: CASSLERNYGYTF. CDR3 in DNA: TGCGCCAGCAGCTTGGAAAGGAACTATGGCTACACCTTC.

This clone has only a few counts. The V call is TRBV7-9, the J call TRBJ1-4, with a weak D call TRBD1 (5 bases). CDR1 is SEHNR, CDR2 FQNEAQ, per germline (reference sequence). V shed 5 bases and J shed 8 bases, with 21 bases lying between them. The CDR3 length is 16 residues. The DNA for the CDR3 is TGTGCCAGCAGCAAAGGGGCAGGTCTAGAAAAGGAAAAACTGTTTTTT. Protein product: CASSKGAGLEKEKLFF.

This clone showed up just once. The genes are TRBV19 and TRBJ1-5, with TRBD1 matching over 11 bases. Trimming took 7 bases from V and 2 from J; bases not matched to a gene: 10. The germline V gene has CDR1 LNHDA and CDR2 SQIVND (reference sequence). The CDR3 is 17 residues long. CDR3 sequence (DNA): TGTGCCAGTAATGACATGGGACAGGGGGATGGCAATCAGCCCCAGCATTTT. This codes for CASNDMGQGDGNQPQHF.